This T cell receptor (beta chain) was recovered during a study of molecular identifiers for immune sequencing clone quantification. Naive CD8 T cells were picked out by sorting for CD8+CD4-CCR7+CD45RA+. In this sample, this clonotype turned up a few times. Its antigen is as yet unknown. TCRdb independently ran MiXCR on the PCR reads; one entry per CDR3 protein. The repertoire consists of under 800,000 distinct CDR3 sequences, with 25% occurring once and the leading ten covering 0.7% to 0.95%. V lost 4 bases and J lost 0, with 15 bases in between. The CDR3 extends over 16 amino acids. Germline loops: CDR1 MGHRA, CDR2 YSYEKL. Study conclusions and caveats: Spiked Jurkat TCR RNA originating from one cell could reportedly be identified amid 850,000 to 1,000,000 naive cells.

The material sequenced was naive CD8+ T cells from blood, with Jurkat cell RNA spiked in. Subset given: FACS-sorted CD8+CD4-CCR7+CD45RA+ naive T cells. This TCR derives from a human donor in good health. Some libraries in this study had Jurkat cell RNA spiked in. The gene calls are TRBV4-1 and TRBJ1-1, with D possibly matching TRBD1 (5 bases). The CDR3 DNA is TGCGCCAGCAGCCGGACACCCGAGAACATGAACACTGAAGCTTTCTTT. It specifies CASSRTPENMNTEAFF.